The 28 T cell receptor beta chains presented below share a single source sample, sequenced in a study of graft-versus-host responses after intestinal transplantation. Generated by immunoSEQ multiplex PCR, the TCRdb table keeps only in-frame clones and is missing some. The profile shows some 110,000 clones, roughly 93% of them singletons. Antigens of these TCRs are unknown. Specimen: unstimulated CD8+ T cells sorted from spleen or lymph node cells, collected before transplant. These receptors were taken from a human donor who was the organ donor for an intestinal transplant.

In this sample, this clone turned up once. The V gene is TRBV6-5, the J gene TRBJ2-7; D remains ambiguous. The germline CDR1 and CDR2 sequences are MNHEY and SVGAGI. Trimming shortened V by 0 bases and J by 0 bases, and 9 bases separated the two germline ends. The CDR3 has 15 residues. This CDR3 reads CASSYSGPVSYEQYF. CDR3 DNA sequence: TGTGCCAGCAGTTACTCGGGTCCAGTCTCCTACGAGCAGTACTTC.

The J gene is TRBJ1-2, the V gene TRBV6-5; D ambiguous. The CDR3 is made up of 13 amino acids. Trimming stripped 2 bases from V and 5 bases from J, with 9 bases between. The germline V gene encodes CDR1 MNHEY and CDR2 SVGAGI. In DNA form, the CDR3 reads TGTGCCAGCAGTTACCGGGCCACTTATGGCTACACCTTC. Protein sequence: CASSYRATYGYTF.

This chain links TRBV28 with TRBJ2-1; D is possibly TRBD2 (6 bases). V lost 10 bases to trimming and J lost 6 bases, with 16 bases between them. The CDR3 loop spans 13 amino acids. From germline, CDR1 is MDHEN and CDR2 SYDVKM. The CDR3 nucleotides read TGTGCCACCTCGTCGCGGGAAGGCAATGAGCAGTTCTTC. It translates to CATSSREGNEQFF.

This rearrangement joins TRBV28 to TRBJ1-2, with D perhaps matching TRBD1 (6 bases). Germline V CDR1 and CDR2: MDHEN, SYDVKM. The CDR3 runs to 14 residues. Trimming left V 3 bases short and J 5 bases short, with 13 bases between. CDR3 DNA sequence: TGTGCCAGCAGTTTGGCAGGGGCTGCGTATGGCTACACCTTC. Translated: CASSLAGAAYGYTF.

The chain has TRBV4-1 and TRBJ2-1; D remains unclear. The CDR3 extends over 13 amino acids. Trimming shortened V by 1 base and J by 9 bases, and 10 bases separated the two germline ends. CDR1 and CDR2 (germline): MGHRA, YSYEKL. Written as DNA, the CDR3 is TGCGCCAGCAGCCAAGCACTAAGTACTGAGCAGTTCTTC. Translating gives CASSQALSTEQFF.

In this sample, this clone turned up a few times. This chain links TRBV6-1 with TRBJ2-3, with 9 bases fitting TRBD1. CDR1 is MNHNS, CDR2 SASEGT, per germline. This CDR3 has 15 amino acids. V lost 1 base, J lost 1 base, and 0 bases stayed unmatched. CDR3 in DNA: TGTGCCAGCAGTGAAGGGACAGGGGGCACAGATACGCAGTATTTT. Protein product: CASSEGTGGTDTQYF.

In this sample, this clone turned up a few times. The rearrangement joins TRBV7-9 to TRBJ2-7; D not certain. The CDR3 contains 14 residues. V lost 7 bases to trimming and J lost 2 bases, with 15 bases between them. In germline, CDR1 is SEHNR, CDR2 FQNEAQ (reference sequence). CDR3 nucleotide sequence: TGTGCCAGCACCCCAATGACGAGTCCCTACGAGCAGTACTTC. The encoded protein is CASTPMTSPYEQYF.

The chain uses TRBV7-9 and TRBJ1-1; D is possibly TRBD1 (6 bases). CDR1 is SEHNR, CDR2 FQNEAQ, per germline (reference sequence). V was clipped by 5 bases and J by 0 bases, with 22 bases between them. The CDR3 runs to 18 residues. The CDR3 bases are TGTGCCAGCAGCCCAGATCCAACGGGACACCCTTTGAACACTGAAGCTTTCTTT. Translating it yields CASSPDPTGHPLNTEAFF.

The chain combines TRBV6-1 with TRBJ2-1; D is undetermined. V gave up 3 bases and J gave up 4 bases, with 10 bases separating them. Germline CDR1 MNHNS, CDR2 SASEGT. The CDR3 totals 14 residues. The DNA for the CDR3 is TGTGCCAGCAGTGATCCTTCACAGTACAATGAGCAGTTCTTC. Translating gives CASSDPSQYNEQFF.

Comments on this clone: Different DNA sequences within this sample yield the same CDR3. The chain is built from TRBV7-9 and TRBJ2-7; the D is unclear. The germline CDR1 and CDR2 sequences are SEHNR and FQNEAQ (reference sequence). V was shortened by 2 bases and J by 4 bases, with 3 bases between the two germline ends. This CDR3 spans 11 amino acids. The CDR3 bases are TGTGCCAGCAGCTTAACTTACGAGCAGTACTTC. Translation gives CASSLTYEQYF.

The CDR3, as DNA: TGTGCCAGCAGCTTAAATAATCAGCCCCAGCATTTT. This encodes CASSLNNQPQHF. This chain links TRBV7-9 with TRBJ1-5; D uncertain. The CDR3 has 12 residues. Trimming pared 2 bases from V and 4 bases from J, leaving 3 bases between. The germline V gene has CDR1 SEHNR and CDR2 FQNEAQ (reference sequence).

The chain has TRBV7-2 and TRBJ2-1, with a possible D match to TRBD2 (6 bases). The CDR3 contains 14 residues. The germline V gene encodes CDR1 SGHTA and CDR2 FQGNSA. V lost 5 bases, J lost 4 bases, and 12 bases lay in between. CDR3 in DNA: TGTGCCAGCAGCCCTACTAGCCTTTACAATGAGCAGTTCTTC. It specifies CASSPTSLYNEQFF.

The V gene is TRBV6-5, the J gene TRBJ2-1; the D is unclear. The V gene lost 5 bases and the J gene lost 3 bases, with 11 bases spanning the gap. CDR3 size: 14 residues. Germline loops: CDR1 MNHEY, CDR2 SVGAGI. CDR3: CASSVKMSYNEQFF. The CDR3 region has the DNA TGTGCCAGCAGTGTTAAGATGAGCTACAATGAGCAGTTCTTC.

The CDR3 is CASSGRGRLQETQYF. In DNA form, the CDR3 reads TGTGCCAGCAGTGGTAGGGGAAGGCTCCAAGAGACCCAGTACTTC. V usage is TRBV6-1 and J usage is TRBJ2-5, with D perhaps matching TRBD1 (5 bases). V lost 4 bases and J lost 1, with 13 bases in between. Per germline, CDR1 MNHNS and CDR2 SASEGT. The length of the CDR3 is 15 residues.

The CDR3 DNA sequence: TGTGCCAGCAGTTGGGGTGGGGTTTCCTACGAGCAGTACTTC. Translation gives CASSWGGVSYEQYF. The chain uses TRBV7-2 and TRBJ2-7; no firm D call. V lost 6 bases to trimming and J lost 1 base, with 13 bases between them. CDR1 and CDR2 (germline): SGHTA, FQGNSA. This CDR3 is built from 14 residues.

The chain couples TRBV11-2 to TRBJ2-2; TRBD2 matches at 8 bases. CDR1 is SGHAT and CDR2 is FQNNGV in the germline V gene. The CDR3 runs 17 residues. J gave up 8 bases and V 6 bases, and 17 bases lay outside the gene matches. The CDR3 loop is CASRKSGRGPLVGELFF. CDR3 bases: TGTGCCAGCAGGAAGAGCGGGAGAGGGCCTTTAGTTGGGGAGCTGTTTTTT. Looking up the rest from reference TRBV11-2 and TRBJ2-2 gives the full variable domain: EAGVAQSPRYKIIEKRQSVAFWCNPISGHATLYWYQQILGQGPKLLIQFQNNGVVDDSQLPKDRFSAERLKGVDSTLKIQPAKLEDSAVYLCASRKSGRGPLVGELFFGEGSRLTVL.

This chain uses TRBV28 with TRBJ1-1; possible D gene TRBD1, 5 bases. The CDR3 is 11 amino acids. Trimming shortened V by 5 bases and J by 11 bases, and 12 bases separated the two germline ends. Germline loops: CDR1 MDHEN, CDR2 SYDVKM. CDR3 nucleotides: TGTGCCAGCAGTGCAGGGATTTATGCTTTCTTT. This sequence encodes CASSAGIYAFF.

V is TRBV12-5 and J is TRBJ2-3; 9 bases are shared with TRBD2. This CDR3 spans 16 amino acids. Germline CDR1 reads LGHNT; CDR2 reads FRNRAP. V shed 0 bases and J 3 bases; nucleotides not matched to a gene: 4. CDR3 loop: CASGLVMREGTDTQYF. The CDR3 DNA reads TGTGCTAGTGGTTTGGTTATGCGGGAGGGAACAGATACGCAGTATTTT.

CDR3 sequence reads: CASSQVLAGGTKAKNIQYF. The CDR3 DNA reads as TGCGCCAGCAGCCAAGTACTAGCGGGAGGGACGAAAGCCAAAAACATTCAGTACTTC. The chain links TRBV4-1 to TRBJ2-4; TRBD2 matches at 13 bases. This CDR3 is 19 amino acids long. Trimming removed 1 base from V and 0 bases from J; junction bases left unmatched: 6. The V gene's germline CDR1 is MGHRA and CDR2 YSYEKL.

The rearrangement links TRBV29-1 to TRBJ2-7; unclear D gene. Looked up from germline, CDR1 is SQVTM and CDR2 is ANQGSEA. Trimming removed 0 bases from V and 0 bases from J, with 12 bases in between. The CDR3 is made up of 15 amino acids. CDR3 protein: CSVEEYKFSSYEQYF. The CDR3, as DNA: TGCAGCGTTGAAGAGTACAAATTCAGCTCCTACGAGCAGTACTTC.

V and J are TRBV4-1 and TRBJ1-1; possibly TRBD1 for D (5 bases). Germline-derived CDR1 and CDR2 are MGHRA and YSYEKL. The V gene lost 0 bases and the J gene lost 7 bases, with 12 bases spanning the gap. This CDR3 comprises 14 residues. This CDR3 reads CASSQDQDGGEAFF. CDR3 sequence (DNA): TGCGCCAGCAGCCAAGATCAGGACGGGGGTGAAGCTTTCTTT.

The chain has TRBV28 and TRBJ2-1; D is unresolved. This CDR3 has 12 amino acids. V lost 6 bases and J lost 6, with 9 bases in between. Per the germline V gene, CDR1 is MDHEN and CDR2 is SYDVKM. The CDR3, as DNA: TGTGCCAGCAGCTCCAGCTCCAATGAGCAGTTCTTC. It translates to CASSSSSNEQFF.

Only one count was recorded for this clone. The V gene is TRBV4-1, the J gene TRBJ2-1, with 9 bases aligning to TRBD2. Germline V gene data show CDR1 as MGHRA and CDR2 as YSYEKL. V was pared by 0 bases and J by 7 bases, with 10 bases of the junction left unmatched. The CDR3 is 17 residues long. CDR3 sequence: CASSQDYAGGWVNEQFF. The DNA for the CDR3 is TGCGCCAGCAGCCAAGATTACGCGGGAGGGTGGGTGAATGAGCAGTTCTTC.

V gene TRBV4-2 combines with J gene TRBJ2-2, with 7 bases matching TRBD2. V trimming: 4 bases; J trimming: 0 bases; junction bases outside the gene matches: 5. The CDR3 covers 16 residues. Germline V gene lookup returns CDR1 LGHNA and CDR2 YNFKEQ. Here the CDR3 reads CASSPKGLPNTGELFF. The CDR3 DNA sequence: TGTGCCAGCAGCCCTAAGGGACTACCGAACACCGGGGAGCTGTTTTTT.

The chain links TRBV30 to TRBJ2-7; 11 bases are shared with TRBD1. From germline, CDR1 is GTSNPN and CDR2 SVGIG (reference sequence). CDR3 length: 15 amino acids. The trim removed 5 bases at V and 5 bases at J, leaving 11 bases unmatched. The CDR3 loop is CAWLQDRGRQNEQYF. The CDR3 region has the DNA TGTGCCTGGCTCCAGGACAGGGGGCGTCAAAACGAGCAGTACTTC.

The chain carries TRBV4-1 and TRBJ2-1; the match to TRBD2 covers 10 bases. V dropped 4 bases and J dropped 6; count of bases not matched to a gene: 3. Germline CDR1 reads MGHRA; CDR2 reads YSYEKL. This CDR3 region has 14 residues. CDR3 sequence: CASSPSGSPNEQFF. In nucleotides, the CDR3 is TGCGCCAGCAGCCCTAGCGGGAGCCCCAATGAGCAGTTCTTC.

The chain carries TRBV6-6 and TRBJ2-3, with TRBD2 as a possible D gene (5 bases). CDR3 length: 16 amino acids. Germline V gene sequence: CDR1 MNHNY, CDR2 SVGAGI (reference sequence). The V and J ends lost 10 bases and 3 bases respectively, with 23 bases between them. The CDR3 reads CATTPKPGWGTDTQYF. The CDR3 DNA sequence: TGTGCCACCACGCCCAAGCCGGGATGGGGTACAGATACGCAGTATTTT.

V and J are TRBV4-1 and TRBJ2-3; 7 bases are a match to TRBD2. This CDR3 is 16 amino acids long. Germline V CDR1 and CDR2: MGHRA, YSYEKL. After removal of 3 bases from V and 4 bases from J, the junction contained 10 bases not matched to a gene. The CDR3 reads CASSHKRDDLPDTQYF. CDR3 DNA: TGCGCCAGCAGCCACAAGCGGGACGACTTGCCAGATACGCAGTATTTT.